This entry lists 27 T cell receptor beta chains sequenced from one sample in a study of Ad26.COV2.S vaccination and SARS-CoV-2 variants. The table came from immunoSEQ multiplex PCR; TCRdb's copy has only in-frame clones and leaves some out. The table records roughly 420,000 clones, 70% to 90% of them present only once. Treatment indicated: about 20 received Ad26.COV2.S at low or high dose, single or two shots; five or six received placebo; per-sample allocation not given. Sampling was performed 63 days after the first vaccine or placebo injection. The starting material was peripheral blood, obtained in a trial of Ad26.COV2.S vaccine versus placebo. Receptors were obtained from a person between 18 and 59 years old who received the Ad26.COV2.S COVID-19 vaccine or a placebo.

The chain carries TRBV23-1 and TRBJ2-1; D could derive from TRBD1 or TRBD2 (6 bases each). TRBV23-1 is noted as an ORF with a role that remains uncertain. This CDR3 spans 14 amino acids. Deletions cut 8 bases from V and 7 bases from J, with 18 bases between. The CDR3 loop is CASGKRGRKNEQFF. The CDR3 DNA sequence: TGCGCCAGCGGCAAGAGGGGGAGGAAAAATGAGCAGTTCTTC.

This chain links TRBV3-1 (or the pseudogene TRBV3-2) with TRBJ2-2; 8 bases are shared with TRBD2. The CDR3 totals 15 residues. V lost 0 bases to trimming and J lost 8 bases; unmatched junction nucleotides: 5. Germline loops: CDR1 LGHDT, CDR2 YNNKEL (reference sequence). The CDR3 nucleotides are TGTGCCAGCAGCCAAGATTCAAGCGGGGGAGGGGAGCTGTTTTTT. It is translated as CASSQDSSGGGELFF.

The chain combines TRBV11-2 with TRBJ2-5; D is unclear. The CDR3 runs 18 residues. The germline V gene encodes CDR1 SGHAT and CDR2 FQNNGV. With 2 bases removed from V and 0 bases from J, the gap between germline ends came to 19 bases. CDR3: CASSLYPGYNGDQETQYF. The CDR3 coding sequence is TGTGCCAGCAGCTTATATCCTGGGTACAACGGCGACCAAGAGACCCAGTACTTC. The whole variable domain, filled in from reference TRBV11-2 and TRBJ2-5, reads EAGVAQSPRYKIIEKRQSVAFWCNPISGHATLYWYQQILGQGPKLLIQFQNNGVVDDSQLPKDRFSAERLKGVDSTLKIQPAKLEDSAVYLCASSLYPGYNGDQETQYFGPGTRLLVL.

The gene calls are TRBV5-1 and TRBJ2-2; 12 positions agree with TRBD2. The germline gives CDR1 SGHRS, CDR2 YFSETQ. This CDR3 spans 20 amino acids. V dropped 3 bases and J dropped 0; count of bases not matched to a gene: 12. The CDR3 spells CASSSTSGGASVANTGELFF. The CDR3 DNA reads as TGCGCCAGCAGCTCGACTAGCGGGGGAGCTAGCGTTGCGAACACCGGGGAGCTGTTTTTT.

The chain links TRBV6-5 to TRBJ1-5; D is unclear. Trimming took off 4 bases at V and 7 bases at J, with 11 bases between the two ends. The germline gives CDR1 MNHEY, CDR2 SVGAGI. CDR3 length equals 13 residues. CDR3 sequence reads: CASSSKLGQPQHF. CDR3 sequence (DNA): TGTGCCAGCAGTTCCAAACTCGGCCAGCCCCAGCATTTT.

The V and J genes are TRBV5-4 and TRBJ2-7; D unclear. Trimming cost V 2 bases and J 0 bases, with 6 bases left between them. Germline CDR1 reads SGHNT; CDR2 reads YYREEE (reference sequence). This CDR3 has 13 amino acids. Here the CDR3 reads CASSFSNSYEQYF. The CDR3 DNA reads TGTGCCAGCAGCTTTTCCAACTCCTACGAGCAGTACTTC.

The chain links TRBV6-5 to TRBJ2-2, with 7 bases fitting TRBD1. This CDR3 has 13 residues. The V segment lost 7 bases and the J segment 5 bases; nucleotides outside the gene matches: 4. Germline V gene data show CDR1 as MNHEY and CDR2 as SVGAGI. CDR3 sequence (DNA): TGTGCCAGCAACAGGGGAAGGACCGGGGAGCTGTTTTTT. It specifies CASNRGRTGELFF.

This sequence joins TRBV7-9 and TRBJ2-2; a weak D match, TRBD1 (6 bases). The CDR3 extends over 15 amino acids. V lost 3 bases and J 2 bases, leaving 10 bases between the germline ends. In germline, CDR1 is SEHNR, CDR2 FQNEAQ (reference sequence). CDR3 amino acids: CASSLAQGNTGELFF. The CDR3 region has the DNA TGTGCCAGCAGCTTGGCACAGGGAAACACCGGGGAGCTGTTTTTT.

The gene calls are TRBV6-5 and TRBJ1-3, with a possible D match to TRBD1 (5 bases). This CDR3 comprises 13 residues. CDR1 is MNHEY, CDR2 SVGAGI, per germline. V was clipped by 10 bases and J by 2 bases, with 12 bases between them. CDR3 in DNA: TGTGCCACCTCCCGGGGCCCTGGAAACACCATATATTTT. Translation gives CATSRGPGNTIYF.

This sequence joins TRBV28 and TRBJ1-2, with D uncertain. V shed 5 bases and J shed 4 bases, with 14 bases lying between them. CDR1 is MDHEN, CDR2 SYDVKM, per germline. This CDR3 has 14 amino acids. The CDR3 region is CASSPSPGSYGYTF. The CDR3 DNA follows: TGTGCCAGCAGTCCCAGTCCTGGGAGCTATGGCTACACCTTC.

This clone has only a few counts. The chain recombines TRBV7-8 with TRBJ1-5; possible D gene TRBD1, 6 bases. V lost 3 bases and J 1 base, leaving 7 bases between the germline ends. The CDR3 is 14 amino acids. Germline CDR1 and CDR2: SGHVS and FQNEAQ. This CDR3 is CASSLGASNQPQHF. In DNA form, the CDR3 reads TGTGCCAGCAGCTTGGGGGCGAGCAATCAGCCCCAGCATTTT.

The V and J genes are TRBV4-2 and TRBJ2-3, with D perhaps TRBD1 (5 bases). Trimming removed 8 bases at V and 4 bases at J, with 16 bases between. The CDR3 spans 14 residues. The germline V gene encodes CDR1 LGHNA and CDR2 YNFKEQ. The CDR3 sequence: CASSGRAYPDTQYF. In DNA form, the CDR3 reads TGTGCCAGCTCCGGCAGGGCTTATCCAGATACGCAGTATTTT.

Here the CDR3 DNA reads TGTGCCACCGTAGGAACAGGGATTTGGAACACTGAAGCTTTCTTT. It encodes CATVGTGIWNTEAFF. This rearrangement joins TRBV24-1 to TRBJ1-1, with D possibly TRBD1 on 6 matching bases. The germline V gene encodes CDR1 KGHDR and CDR2 SFDVKD. V lost 9 bases to trimming and J lost 1 base, with 17 bases between them. The CDR3 has 15 amino acids.

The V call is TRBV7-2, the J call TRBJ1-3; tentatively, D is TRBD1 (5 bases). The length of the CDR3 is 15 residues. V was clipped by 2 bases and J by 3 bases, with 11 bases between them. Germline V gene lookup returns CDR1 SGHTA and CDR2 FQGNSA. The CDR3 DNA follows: TGTGCCAGCAGCTTATCACCAGGGAATGGAAACACCATATATTTT. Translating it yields CASSLSPGNGNTIYF.

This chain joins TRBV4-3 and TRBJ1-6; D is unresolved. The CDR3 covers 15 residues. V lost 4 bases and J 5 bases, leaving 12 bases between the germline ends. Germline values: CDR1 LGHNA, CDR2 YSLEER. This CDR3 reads CASSPLFGDNSPLHF. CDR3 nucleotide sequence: TGCGCCAGCAGCCCTCTATTCGGGGATAATTCACCCCTCCACTTT.

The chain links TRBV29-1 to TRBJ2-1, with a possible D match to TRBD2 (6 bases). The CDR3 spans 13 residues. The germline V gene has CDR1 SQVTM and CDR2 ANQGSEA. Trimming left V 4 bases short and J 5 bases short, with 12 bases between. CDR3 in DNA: TGCAGCGTTGCCCCCGGGACTCACAATGAGCAGTTCTTC. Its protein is CSVAPGTHNEQFF.

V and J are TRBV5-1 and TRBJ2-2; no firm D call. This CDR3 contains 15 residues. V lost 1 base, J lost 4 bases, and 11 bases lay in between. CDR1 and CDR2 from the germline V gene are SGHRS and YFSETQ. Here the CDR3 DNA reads TGCGCCAGCAGCTTGTTTAATCCGGGCACCGGGGAGCTGTTTTTT. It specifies CASSLFNPGTGELFF.

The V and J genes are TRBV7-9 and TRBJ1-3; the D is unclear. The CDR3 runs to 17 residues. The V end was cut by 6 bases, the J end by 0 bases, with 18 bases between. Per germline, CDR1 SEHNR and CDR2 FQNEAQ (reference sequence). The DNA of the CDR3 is TGTGCCAGCAGTAGCCCGGGCAGCCCGAGCTCTGGAAACACCATATATTTT. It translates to CASSSPGSPSSGNTIYF.

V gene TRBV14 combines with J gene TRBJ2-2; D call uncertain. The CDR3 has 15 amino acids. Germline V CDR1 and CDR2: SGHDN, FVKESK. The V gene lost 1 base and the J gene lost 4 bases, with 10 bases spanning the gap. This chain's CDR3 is CASSQVLVGTGELFF. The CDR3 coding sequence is TGTGCCAGCAGCCAAGTTCTAGTGGGCACCGGGGAGCTGTTTTTT. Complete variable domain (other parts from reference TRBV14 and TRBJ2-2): EAGVTQFPSHSVIEKGQTVTLRCDPISGHDNLYWYRRVMGKEIKFLLHFVKESKQDESGMPNNRFLAERTGGTYSTLKVQPAELEDSGVYFCASSQVLVGTGELFFGEGSRLTVL.

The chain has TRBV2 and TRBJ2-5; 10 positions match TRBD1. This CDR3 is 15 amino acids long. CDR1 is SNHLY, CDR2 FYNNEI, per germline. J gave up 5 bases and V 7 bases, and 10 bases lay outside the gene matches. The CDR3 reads CASNKRDRGRETQYF. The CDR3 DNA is TGTGCCAGCAACAAGAGGGACAGGGGAAGGGAGACCCAGTACTTC. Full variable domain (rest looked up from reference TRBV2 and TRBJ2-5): EPEVTQTPSHQVTQMGQEVILRCVPISNHLYFYWYRQILGQKVEFLVSFYNNEISEKSEIFDDQFSVERPDGSNFTLKIRSTKLEDSAMYFCASNKRDRGRETQYFGPGTRLLVL.

The CDR3 sequence is CSVVATGELFF. CDR3 coding DNA: TGCAGCGTAGTTGCCACCGGGGAGCTGTTTTTT. The gene calls are TRBV29-1 and TRBJ2-2; D remains ambiguous. Trimming cost V 6 bases and J 4 bases, with 6 bases left between them. CDR3 size: 11 residues. Germline V gene data show CDR1 as SQVTM and CDR2 as ANQGSEA.

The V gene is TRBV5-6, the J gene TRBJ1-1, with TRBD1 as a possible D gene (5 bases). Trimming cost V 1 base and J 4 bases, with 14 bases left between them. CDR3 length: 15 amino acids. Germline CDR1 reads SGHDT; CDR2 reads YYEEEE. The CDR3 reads CASSLYGGESTEAFF. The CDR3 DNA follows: TGTGCCAGCAGCTTGTACGGGGGGGAGTCCACTGAAGCTTTCTTT. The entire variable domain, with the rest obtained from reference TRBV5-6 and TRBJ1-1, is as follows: DAGVTQSPTHLIKTRGQQVTLRCSPKSGHDTVSWYQQALGQGPQFIFQYYEEEERQRGNFPDRFSGHQFPNYSSELNVNALLLGDSALYLCASSLYGGESTEAFFGQGTRLTVV.

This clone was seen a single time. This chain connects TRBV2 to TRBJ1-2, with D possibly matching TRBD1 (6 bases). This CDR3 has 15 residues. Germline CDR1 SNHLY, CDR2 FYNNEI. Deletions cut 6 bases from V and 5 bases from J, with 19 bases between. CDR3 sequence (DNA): TGTGCCAGCAGGAAGGACAGCTTAGGGAATTATGGCTACACCTTC. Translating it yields CASRKDSLGNYGYTF.

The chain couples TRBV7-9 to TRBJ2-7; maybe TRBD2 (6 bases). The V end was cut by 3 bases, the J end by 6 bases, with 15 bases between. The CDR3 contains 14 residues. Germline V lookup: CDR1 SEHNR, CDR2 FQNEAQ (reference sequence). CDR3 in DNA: TGTGCCAGCAGCTTTGAAGGGCTGGGGGGCGAGCAGTACTTC. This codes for CASSFEGLGGEQYF.

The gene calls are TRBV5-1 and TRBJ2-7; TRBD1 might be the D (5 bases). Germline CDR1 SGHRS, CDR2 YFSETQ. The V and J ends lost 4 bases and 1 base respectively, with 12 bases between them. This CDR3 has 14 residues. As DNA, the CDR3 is TGCGCCAGCAGCCCAGGACATCTTTCCTACGAGCAGTACTTC. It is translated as CASSPGHLSYEQYF.

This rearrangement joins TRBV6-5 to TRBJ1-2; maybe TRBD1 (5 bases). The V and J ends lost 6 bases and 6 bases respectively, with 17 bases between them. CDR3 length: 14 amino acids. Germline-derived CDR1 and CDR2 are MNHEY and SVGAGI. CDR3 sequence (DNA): TGTGCCAGCAGGCCGGCCGGGGGATTGGATGGCTACACCTTC. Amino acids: CASRPAGGLDGYTF.

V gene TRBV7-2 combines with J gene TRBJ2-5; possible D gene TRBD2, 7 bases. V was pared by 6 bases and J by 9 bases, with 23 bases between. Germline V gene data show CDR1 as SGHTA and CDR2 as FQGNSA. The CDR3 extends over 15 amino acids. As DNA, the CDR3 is TGTGCCAGCAGTTCAATGGGCGGGGGCCGCGGGGCCCAGTACTTC. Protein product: CASSSMGGGRGAQYF.